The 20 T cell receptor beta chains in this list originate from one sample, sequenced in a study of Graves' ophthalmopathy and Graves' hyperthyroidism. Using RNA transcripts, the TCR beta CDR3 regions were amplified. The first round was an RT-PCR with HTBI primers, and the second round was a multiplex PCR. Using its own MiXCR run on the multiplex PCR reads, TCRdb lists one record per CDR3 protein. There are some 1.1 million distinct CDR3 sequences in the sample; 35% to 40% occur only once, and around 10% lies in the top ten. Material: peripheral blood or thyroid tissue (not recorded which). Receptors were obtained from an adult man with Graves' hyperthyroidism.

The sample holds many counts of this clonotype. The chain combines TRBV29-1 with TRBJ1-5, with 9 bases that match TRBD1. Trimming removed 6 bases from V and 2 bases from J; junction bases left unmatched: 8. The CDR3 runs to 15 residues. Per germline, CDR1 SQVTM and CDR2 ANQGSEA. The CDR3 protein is CSVAQGADGNQPQHF. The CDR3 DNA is TGCAGCGTGGCACAGGGGGCCGATGGCAATCAGCCCCAGCATTTT.

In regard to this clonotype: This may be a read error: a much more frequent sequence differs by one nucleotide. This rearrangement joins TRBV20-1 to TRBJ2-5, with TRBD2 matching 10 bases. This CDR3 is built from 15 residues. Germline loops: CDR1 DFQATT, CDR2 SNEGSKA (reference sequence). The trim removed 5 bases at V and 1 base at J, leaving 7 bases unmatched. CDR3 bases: TGCAGTGCTGGATCAGCGGGGGGGCTCCAAGAGACCCAGTACTTC. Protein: CSAGSAGGLQETQYF.

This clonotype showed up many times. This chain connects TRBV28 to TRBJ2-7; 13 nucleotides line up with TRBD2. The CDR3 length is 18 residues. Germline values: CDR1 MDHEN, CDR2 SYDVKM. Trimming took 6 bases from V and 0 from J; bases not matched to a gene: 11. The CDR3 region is CASRPTSGGAQSSYEQYF. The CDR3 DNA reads TGTGCCAGCAGGCCTACTAGCGGGGGGGCTCAGAGCTCCTACGAGCAGTACTTC.

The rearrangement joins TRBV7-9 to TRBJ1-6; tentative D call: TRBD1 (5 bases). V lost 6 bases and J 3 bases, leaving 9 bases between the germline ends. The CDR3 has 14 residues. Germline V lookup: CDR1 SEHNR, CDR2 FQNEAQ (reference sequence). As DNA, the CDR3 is TGTGCCAGCAGTTACGACAGCTATAATTCACCCCTCCACTTT. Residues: CASSYDSYNSPLHF.

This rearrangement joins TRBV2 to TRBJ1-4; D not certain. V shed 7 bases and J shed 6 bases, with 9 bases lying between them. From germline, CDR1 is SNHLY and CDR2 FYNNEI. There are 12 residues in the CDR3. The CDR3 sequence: CASTPEDEKLFF. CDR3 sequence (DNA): TGTGCCAGCACCCCAGAGGATGAAAAACTGTTTTTT.

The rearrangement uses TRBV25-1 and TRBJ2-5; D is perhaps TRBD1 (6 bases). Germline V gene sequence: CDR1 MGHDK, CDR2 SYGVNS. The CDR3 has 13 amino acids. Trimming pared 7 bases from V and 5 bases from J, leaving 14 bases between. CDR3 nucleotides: TGTGCCAGCACTACAGGGATGGTGGAGACCCAGTACTTC. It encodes CASTTGMVETQYF.

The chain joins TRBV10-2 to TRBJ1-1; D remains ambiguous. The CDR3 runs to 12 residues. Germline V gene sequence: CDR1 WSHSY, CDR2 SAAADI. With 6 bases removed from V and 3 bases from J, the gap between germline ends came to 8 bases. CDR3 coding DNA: TGCGCCAGCAGCCACCAGCACACTGAAGCTTTCTTT. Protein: CASSHQHTEAFF.

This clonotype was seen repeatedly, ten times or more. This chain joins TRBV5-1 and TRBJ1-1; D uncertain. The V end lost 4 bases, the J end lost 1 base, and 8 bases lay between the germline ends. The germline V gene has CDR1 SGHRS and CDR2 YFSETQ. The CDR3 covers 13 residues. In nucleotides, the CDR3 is TGCGCCAGCAGCAGAACAACGAACACTGAAGCTTTCTTT. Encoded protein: CASSRTTNTEAFF.

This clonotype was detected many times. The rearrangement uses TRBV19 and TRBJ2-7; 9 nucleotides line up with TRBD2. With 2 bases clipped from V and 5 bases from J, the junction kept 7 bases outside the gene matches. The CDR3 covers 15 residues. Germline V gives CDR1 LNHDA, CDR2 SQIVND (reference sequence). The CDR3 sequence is CASSILELAGDEQYF. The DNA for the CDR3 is TGTGCCAGTAGTATATTGGAACTAGCGGGCGACGAGCAGTACTTC.

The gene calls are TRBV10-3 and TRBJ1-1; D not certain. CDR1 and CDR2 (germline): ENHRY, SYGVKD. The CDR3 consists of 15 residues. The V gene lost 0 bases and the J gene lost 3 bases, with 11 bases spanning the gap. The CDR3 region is CAISESAGTDTEAFF. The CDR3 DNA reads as TGTGCCATCAGTGAGTCGGCGGGTACTGACACTGAAGCTTTCTTT.

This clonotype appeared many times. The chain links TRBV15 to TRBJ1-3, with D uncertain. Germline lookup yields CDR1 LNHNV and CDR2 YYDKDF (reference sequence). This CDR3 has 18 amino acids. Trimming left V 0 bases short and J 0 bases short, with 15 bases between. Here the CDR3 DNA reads TGTGCCACCAGCAGAGATCTCCCCCGGGGAAACTCTGGAAACACCATATATTTT. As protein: CATSRDLPRGNSGNTIYF. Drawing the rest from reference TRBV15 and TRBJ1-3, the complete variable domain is DAMVIQNPRYQVTQFGKPVTLSCSQTLNHNVMYWYQQKSSQAPKLLFHYYDKDFNNEADTPDNFQSRRPNTSFCFLDIRSPGLGDTAMYLCATSRDLPRGNSGNTIYFGEGSWLTVV.

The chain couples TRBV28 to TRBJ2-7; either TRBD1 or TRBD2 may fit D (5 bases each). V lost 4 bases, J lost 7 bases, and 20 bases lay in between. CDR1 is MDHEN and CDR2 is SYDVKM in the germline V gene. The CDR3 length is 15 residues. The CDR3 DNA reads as TGTGCCAGCAGTTCGGGGCAGGGCATATTTCGGGAGCAGTACTTC. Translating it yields CASSSGQGIFREQYF.

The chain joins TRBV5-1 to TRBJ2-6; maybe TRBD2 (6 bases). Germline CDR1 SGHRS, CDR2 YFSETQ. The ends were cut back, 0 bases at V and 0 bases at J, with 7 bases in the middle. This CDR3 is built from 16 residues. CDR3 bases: TGCGCCAGCAGCTTGGACGGGGGCTCTGGGGCCAACGTCCTGACTTTC. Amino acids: CASSLDGGSGANVLTF.

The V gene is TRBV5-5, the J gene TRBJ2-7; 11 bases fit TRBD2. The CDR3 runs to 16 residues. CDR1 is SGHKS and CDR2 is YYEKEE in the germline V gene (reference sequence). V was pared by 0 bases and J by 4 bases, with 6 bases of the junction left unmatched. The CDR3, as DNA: TGTGCCAGCAGCTTGGATTTTAGCGGGAGGGTTTACGAGCAGTACTTC. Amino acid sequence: CASSLDFSGRVYEQYF.

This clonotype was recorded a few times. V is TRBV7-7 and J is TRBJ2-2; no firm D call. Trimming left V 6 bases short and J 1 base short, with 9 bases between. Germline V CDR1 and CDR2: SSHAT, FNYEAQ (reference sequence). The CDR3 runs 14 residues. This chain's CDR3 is CASSFNLNTGELFF. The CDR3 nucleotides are TGTGCCAGCAGTTTTAACTTGAACACCGGGGAGCTGTTTTTT.

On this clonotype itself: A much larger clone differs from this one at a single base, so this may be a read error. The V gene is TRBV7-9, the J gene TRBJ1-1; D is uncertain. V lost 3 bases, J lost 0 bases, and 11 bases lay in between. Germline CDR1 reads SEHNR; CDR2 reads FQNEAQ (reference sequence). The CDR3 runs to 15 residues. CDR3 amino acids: CASSFAREVNTEAFF. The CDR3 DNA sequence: TGTGCCAGCAGCTTTGCTAGGGAAGTGAACACTGAAGCTTTCTTT. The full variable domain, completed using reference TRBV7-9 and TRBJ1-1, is DTGVSQNPRHKITKRGQNVTFRCDPISEHNRLYWYRQTLGQGPEFLTYFQNEAQLEKSRLLSDRFSAERPKGSFSTLEIQRTEQGDSAMYLCASSFAREVNTEAFFGQGTRLTVV.

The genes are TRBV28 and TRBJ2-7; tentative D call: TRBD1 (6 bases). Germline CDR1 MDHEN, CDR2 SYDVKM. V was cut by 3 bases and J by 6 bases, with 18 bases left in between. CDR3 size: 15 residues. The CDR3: CASSFPSGTFSEQYF. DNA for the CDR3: TGTGCCAGCAGTTTCCCCTCCGGGACATTTTCCGAGCAGTACTTC.

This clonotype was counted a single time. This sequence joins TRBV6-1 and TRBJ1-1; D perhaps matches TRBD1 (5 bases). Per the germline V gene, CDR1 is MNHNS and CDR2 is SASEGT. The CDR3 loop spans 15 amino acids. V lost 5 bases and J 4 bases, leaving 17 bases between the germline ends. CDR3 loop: CASSYGGELATEAFF. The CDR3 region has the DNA TGTGCCAGCAGTTACGGGGGGGAGTTGGCCACTGAAGCTTTCTTT.

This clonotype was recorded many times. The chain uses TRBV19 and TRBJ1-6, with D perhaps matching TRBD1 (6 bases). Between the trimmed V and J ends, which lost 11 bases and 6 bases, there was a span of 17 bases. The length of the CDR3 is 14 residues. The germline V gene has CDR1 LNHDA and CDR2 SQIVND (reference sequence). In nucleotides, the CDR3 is TGTGCCGCCCAGAGGACAGCCTTTAATTCACCCCTCCACTTT. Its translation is CAAQRTAFNSPLHF.

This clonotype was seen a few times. The CDR3 region has the DNA TGTGCCATCAAGGTCCGGCGGGACGGTGAAGCTTTCTTT. This gives the protein CAIKVRRDGEAFF. This chain uses TRBV10-3 with TRBJ1-1, with D possibly being TRBD1 (5 bases). CDR3 length equals 13 residues. Trimming pared 7 bases from V and 7 bases from J, leaving 16 bases between. The germline V gene has CDR1 ENHRY and CDR2 SYGVKD.